These T cell receptor beta chains were read from a single sample in a study of OX40 agonist ivuxolimab in advanced cancers. The method was immunoSEQ multiplex PCR; TCRdb's version includes in-frame clones alone and lacks a portion of them. The sample gives about 8,900 clones, roughly 90% of which show up once; around 13% is in the top ten. This material consisted of CD4+ or CD8+ T cells sorted from blood, taken in a trial of the OX40 agonist ivuxolimab. These receptors were obtained from an adult with an advanced solid tumor such as melanoma, head and neck, liver or kidney cancer. Each CDR3 is given with its conserved first and last residue. The D gene is left open where the match is weak. Clone sizes are given selectively: once, few, many, or a class where the clone is expanded.

-	TRBV18	-	TRBJ1-1	TGTGCCAGCTCACTTGACAGGATGAACACTGAAGCTTTCTTT	CASSLDRMNTEAFF
-	TRBV6-6	-	TRBJ2-5	TGTGCCAGCAGCCCCGACCGAGAGACCCAGTACTTC	CASSPDRETQYF
-	TRBV6-5	-	TRBJ1-2	TGTGCCAGCAGTTCGGCCCGAGGCTATGGCTACACCTTC	CASSSARGYGYTF
TRBD1	TRBV27	-	TRBJ1-4	TGTGCCAGCAGTTCACAGGGGGAGGGAGTTGAAAAACTGTTTTTT	CASSSQGEGVEKLFF
-	TRBV7-2	-	TRBJ2-7	TGTGCCAGCAGCTTAAAGGTCGAGCAGTACTTC	CASSLKVEQYF
TRBD2	TRBV19	once	TRBJ2-2	TGTGCCAGTAGCCCGACCGGAGGGGGAGCGGGAGGGGCCGGGGAGCTGTTTTTT	CASSPTGGGAGGAGELFF
TRBD2	TRBV5-4	-	TRBJ2-5	TGTGCCAGCAGCTTGGGAGGGGGGCGGTCTAGCGGGTTACAAGAGACCCAGTACTTC	CASSLGGGRSSGLQETQYF
-	TRBV7-9	-	TRBJ2-1	TGTGCCAGCAGCTTATGGGATCGCCAAGAGCAGTTCTTC	CASSLWDRQEQFF
-	TRBV2	-	TRBJ2-5	TGTGCCAGCAGTGGCGGGGCAGTACAAGAGACCCAGTACTTC	CASSGGAVQETQYF
-	TRBV30	-	TRBJ2-5	TGTGCCTGGAGTGAGGGGTGGAAGGAGACCCAGTACTTC	CAWSEGWKETQYF